The 30 T cell receptor beta chains below come from one sample, sequenced in a study of T cells in Graves' hyperthyroidism and ophthalmopathy. TCR beta CDR3 regions were amplified from RNA. The HTBI primer set was used in a first-round RT-PCR of the TCR CDR3. TCRdb reprocessed the multiplex PCR reads with MiXCR, giving one entry per CDR3 protein. The sample holds approximately 400,000 distinct CDR3 sequences, around 15% seen once. Sequences were obtained from blood. All receptors come from a man aged 50-60 years with Graves' ophthalmopathy.

At least ten counts were recorded for this clonotype. This rearrangement joins TRBV11-2 to TRBJ2-1, with TRBD1 matching over 7 bases. Germline-derived CDR1 and CDR2 are SGHAT and FQNNGV. This CDR3 has 18 residues. J was trimmed by 0 bases and V by 1 base; bases with no gene match: 9. CDR3: CASSLVYPDRRSYNEQFF. CDR3 nucleotides: TGTGCCAGCAGCTTAGTGTATCCGGACAGGCGCTCCTACAATGAGCAGTTCTTC.

This clonotype was counted ten times or more. The genes are TRBV20-1 and TRBJ2-5; TRBD1 matches 12 bases. The junction had 8 bases not matched to a gene; V was cut back by 1 base and J by 5 bases. Germline V gene lookup returns CDR1 DFQATT and CDR2 SNEGSKA (reference sequence). The CDR3 runs to 16 residues. CDR3 in amino acids: CSARVYRDRGLETQYF. The CDR3 DNA reads as TGCAGTGCTAGAGTCTACCGGGACAGGGGGCTGGAGACCCAGTACTTC.

This clonotype was seen ten or more times. The chain links TRBV7-8 to TRBJ2-3; D possibly matches TRBD1 or TRBD2 (5 bases each). V shed 2 bases and J shed 2 bases, with 11 bases lying between them. CDR1 is SGHVS and CDR2 is FQNEAQ in the germline V gene. The CDR3 totals 15 residues. In DNA, the CDR3 is TGTGCCAGCAGCTTACCAGGGACGAACACAGATACGCAGTATTTT. It yields the protein CASSLPGTNTDTQYF.

This clonotype was recorded many times. The chain joins TRBV7-6 to TRBJ2-7; D is possibly TRBD2 (5 bases). V was cut by 4 bases and J by 6 bases, with 19 bases left in between. The CDR3 is 15 residues long. CDR1 and CDR2 from the germline V gene are SGHVS and FNYEAQ. The CDR3 protein is CASSSGLATLGEQYF. For the CDR3, the DNA is TGTGCCAGCAGCTCGGGATTAGCGACCCTGGGCGAGCAGTACTTC.

This clonotype came up many times. One end of the junction does not line up with germline, which may come from a read error. The rearrangement links TRBV6-1 to TRBJ2-3; tentatively, D is TRBD1 or TRBD2 (5 bases each). Germline assignment: CDR1 MNHNS and CDR2 SASEGT. This CDR3 spans 12 amino acids. CDR3 amino acids: CASSEEGDTQYF. CDR3 nucleotide sequence: TGTGCCAGCAGCGAAGAGGGGGATACGCAGTATTTT.

In this sample, this clonotype turned up many times. The chain is built from TRBV3-1 and TRBJ1-4; no firm D call. Germline CDR1 is LGHDT and CDR2 is YNNKEL (reference sequence). Between the trimmed V and J ends, which lost 3 bases and 5 bases, there was a span of 13 bases. The CDR3 runs 15 residues. CDR3 nucleotides: TGTGCCAGCAGCCAGCCCTTGGGCATAAATGAAAAACTGTTTTTT. This gives the protein CASSQPLGINEKLFF.

This clonotype appeared many times. V usage is TRBV28 and J usage is TRBJ1-2; 7 bases are a match to TRBD1. After removal of 2 bases from V and 4 bases from J, the junction contained 7 bases not matched to a gene. The CDR3 is made up of 15 amino acids. Germline lookup yields CDR1 MDHEN and CDR2 SYDVKM. The CDR3 loop is CASSLRGRWVYGYTF. The CDR3 bases are TGTGCCAGCAGTTTAAGGGGGCGGTGGGTCTATGGCTACACCTTC.

This clonotype was detected ten times or more. V is TRBV6-1 and J is TRBJ2-7, with TRBD2 matching over 7 bases. The V gene's germline CDR1 is MNHNS and CDR2 SASEGT. Trimming at V came to 5 bases and at J to 0 bases, leaving 4 bases not matched to a gene. This CDR3 has 14 amino acids. CDR3 sequence: CASSRTRSSYEQYF. CDR3 coding DNA: TGTGCCAGCAGTAGGACTAGGAGCTCCTACGAGCAGTACTTC.

In its sample, this clonotype was seen many times. The chain couples TRBV20-1 to TRBJ2-1; D uncertain. The CDR3 covers 14 residues. Between the trimmed V and J ends, which lost 3 bases and 7 bases, there was a span of 16 bases. Germline V gene data show CDR1 as DFQATT and CDR2 as SNEGSKA (reference sequence). The CDR3 DNA reads TGCAGTGCTAGGAGTACTTCCGAGATAAATGAGCAGTTCTTC. It encodes CSARSTSEINEQFF.

This clonotype occurred many times. The rearrangement uses TRBV7-2 and TRBJ2-4; possible D gene TRBD2, 5 bases. V was shortened by 5 bases and J by 7 bases, with 15 bases between the two germline ends. This CDR3 region has 14 residues. Germline-derived CDR1 and CDR2 are SGHTA and FQGNSA. The CDR3: CASSDGPGRNIQYF. The CDR3 bases are TGTGCCAGCAGCGACGGCCCGGGAAGGAACATTCAGTACTTC.

This clonotype has more than one count but fewer than ten. The rearrangement links TRBV5-1 to TRBJ1-5, with TRBD1 identical over 7 bases. J was trimmed by 7 bases and V by 4 bases; bases with no gene match: 8. The CDR3 length is 14 residues. Germline CDR1 is SGHRS and CDR2 is YFSETQ. Here the CDR3 DNA reads TGCGCCAGCAGCACAAGACAGGGTGGGCAGCCCCAGCATTTT. Its translation: CASSTRQGGQPQHF.

This clonotype was counted only a few times. The rearrangement uses TRBV5-1 and TRBJ1-1; no reliable D call. Deletions cut 4 bases from V and 1 base from J, with 14 bases between. The CDR3 is 15 residues long. The germline gives CDR1 SGHRS, CDR2 YFSETQ. The CDR3 coding sequence is TGCGCCAGCAGCATACTCAATGGAGGGAACACTGAAGCTTTCTTT. It encodes CASSILNGGNTEAFF.

There are many counts of this clonotype. CDR3 DNA: TGCGCCAGCAGCCCCGCCGCGGGACAGTTGTCCTACGAGCAGTACTTC. Its translation is CASSPAAGQLSYEQYF. The chain employs TRBV4-1 and TRBJ2-7, with TRBD1 as a possible D gene (7 bases). Germline V lookup: CDR1 MGHRA, CDR2 YSYEKL. The CDR3 consists of 16 residues. V dropped 4 bases and J dropped 1 base, with 17 bases sitting between them.

This clonotype was recorded many times. J is TRBJ1-6 and V is TRBV2; D gene uncertain. CDR3 length: 16 amino acids. V lost 6 bases and J 0 bases, leaving 12 bases between the germline ends. Looked up from germline, CDR1 is SNHLY and CDR2 is FYNNEI. The chain's CDR3 is CASSAAGSSYNSPLHF. The CDR3 DNA follows: TGTGCCAGCAGCGCAGCGGGGAGCTCCTATAATTCACCCCTCCACTTT.

This clonotype was detected many times. The J gene is TRBJ2-1, the V gene TRBV24-1; TRBD1 is a possible D gene (6 bases). The germline V and J ends were trimmed by 6 bases and 6 bases, with 11 bases remaining between them. Germline V gene lookup returns CDR1 KGHDR and CDR2 SFDVKD. CDR3 length: 13 amino acids. The CDR3 protein is CATSTGSGNEQFF. The CDR3 bases are TGTGCCACCAGTACAGGGTCGGGCAATGAGCAGTTCTTC.

Ten or more counts support this clonotype. The chain combines TRBV7-8 with TRBJ2-2; 11 bases fit TRBD2. V was clipped by 1 base and J by 6 bases; unmatched bases: 4. The V gene's germline CDR1 is SGHVS and CDR2 FQNEAQ. The CDR3 sequence is 16 residues long. CDR3 nucleotides: TGTGCCAGCAGCTTAGTGCGACTAGCGGGATCCGGGGAGCTGTTTTTT. As protein: CASSLVRLAGSGELFF.

This clonotype was detected a few times. This chain uses TRBV6-4 with TRBJ2-1; D ambiguous. Per germline, CDR1 MRHNA and CDR2 SNTAGT. V was trimmed by 5 bases and J by 0 bases, leaving 11 bases between them. This CDR3 has 15 amino acids. CDR3 sequence: CASSRVWGSYNEQFF. The CDR3 bases are TGTGCCAGCAGTCGCGTGTGGGGCTCCTACAATGAGCAGTTCTTC.

V usage is TRBV28 and J usage is TRBJ1-2; D may be TRBD1 (5 bases). Per germline, CDR1 MDHEN and CDR2 SYDVKM. Deletions cut 6 bases from V and 0 bases from J, with 14 bases between. This CDR3 is 15 amino acids long. The CDR3 DNA follows: TGTGCCAGCAGGGCAGGGCGGTTAGCTAACTATGGCTACACCTTC. Its translation is CASRAGRLANYGYTF.

This clonotype came up a few times. The gene calls are TRBV24-1 and TRBJ2-1; a possible D gene is TRBD1 (6 bases). V was shortened by 5 bases and J by 2 bases, with 9 bases between the two germline ends. Germline V gene sequence: CDR1 KGHDR, CDR2 SFDVKD. This CDR3 has 14 amino acids. As DNA, the CDR3 is TGTGCCACCAGTGGCACAGGGACCTACAATGAGCAGTTCTTC. It codes for CATSGTGTYNEQFF.

In this sample, this clonotype turned up many times. The chain recombines TRBV2 with TRBJ2-7; 7 bases agree with TRBD1. The V gene end was trimmed by 2 bases and the J gene end by 0 bases; junction bases not matched to a gene: 10. This CDR3 is built from 17 residues. CDR1 is SNHLY and CDR2 is FYNNEI in the germline V gene. CDR3 nucleotides: TGTGCCAGCAGTGAACCGGTGACAGGGCTTAGCTCCTACGAGCAGTACTTC. Encoded protein: CASSEPVTGLSSYEQYF.

This clonotype was seen many times. V usage is TRBV2 and J usage is TRBJ1-2, with a possible D match to TRBD1 (6 bases). This CDR3 contains 13 residues. Per the germline V gene, CDR1 is SNHLY and CDR2 is FYNNEI. V lost 4 bases and J 4 bases, leaving 10 bases between the germline ends. The CDR3 sequence is CASSAGAIYGYTF. Here the CDR3 DNA reads TGTGCCAGCAGTGCGGGGGCCATCTATGGCTACACCTTC.

The table lists this clonotype with many counts. The rearrangement links TRBV5-1 to TRBJ1-1; no definite D call. V was shortened by 0 bases and J by 2 bases, with 5 bases between the two germline ends. Germline CDR1 reads SGHRS; CDR2 reads YFSETQ. The CDR3 contains 13 residues. The CDR3 protein is CASSLAHNTEAFF. The CDR3 bases are TGCGCCAGCAGCTTGGCCCATAACACTGAAGCTTTCTTT.

This clonotype was recorded at least ten times. The CDR3 DNA reads TGTGCCAGCAGTGAAGGGAGGGGCGGGATCGGCACAGATACGCAGTATTTT. Protein: CASSEGRGGIGTDTQYF. The chain couples TRBV2 to TRBJ2-3, with D perhaps TRBD2 (6 bases). CDR1 is SNHLY, CDR2 FYNNEI, per germline. The CDR3 runs 17 residues. The V end lost 1 base, the J end lost 1 base, and 15 bases lay between the germline ends.

This clonotype was seen many times. This rearrangement joins TRBV27 to TRBJ2-3; 14 bases match TRBD2. The V and J ends lost 6 bases and 4 bases, in that order; junction bases with no gene match: 6. The CDR3 has 16 amino acids. The germline V gene encodes CDR1 MNHEY and CDR2 SMNVEV (reference sequence). The CDR3 nucleotides read TGTGCCAGCAGACGACTAGCGGGAGGGCCAGCAGATACGCAGTATTTT. As protein: CASRRLAGGPADTQYF.

This clonotype came up a few times. The chain joins TRBV18 to TRBJ2-1, with TRBD1 identical over 8 bases. Germline CDR1 and CDR2: KGHSH and LQKENI. The junction had 11 bases not matched to a gene; V was cut back by 5 bases and J by 5 bases. The CDR3 is 16 amino acids. The CDR3 DNA reads TGTGCCAGCTCATCGTTACCCGGGACAGGAGACAATGAGCAGTTCTTC. Translation: CASSSLPGTGDNEQFF.

This clonotype was observed once. The chain carries TRBV6-1 and TRBJ2-7; TRBD2 agrees at 7 bases. Germline CDR1 MNHNS, CDR2 SASEGT. The CDR3 totals 11 residues. V lost 7 bases, J lost 12 bases, and 9 bases stayed unmatched. The CDR3, as DNA: TGTGCCAGCATGGGGGGGGGAGCTATGTACTTC. It encodes CASMGGGAMYF.

This clonotype was counted many times. The chain combines TRBV30 with TRBJ1-1; D is uncertain. The CDR3 covers 13 residues. Germline CDR1 is GTSNPN and CDR2 is SVGIG (reference sequence). V was trimmed by 7 bases and J by 1 base, leaving 13 bases between them. Here the CDR3 reads CALERNRNTEAFF. The CDR3 coding sequence is TGTGCCTTGGAGAGGAATAGGAACACTGAAGCTTTCTTT.

This clonotype has a count of ten or more. This rearrangement joins TRBV11-2 to TRBJ2-3; 11 nucleotides align to TRBD2. Germline CDR1 SGHAT, CDR2 FQNNGV. Trimming at V came to 3 bases and at J to 3 bases, leaving 8 bases not matched to a gene. There are 17 residues in the CDR3. The CDR3 nucleotides read TGTGCCAGCAGCTTGGTAGCGGGAGGGCCGGGAACAGATACGCAGTATTTT. This sequence encodes CASSLVAGGPGTDTQYF.

This clonotype appeared many times. The gene calls are TRBV29-1 and TRBJ2-3; possibly TRBD1 for D (6 bases). This CDR3 has 16 amino acids. The germline V gene has CDR1 SQVTM and CDR2 ANQGSEA. The germline V and J ends were trimmed by 5 bases and 0 bases, with 18 bases remaining between them. The DNA of the CDR3 is TGCAGCGTTCCTTTCTTGGGGCAGGGGAGCACAGATACGCAGTATTTT. Amino acids: CSVPFLGQGSTDTQYF.

This clonotype occurred many times. V usage is TRBV20-1 and J usage is TRBJ2-3, with no clear D. V was trimmed by 0 bases and J by 3 bases, leaving 1 base between them. This CDR3 contains 11 residues. Per germline, CDR1 DFQATT and CDR2 SNEGSKA (reference sequence). The CDR3 nucleotides read TGCAGTGCTAGAGAAACAGATACGCAGTATTTT. This sequence encodes CSARETDTQYF.